This TCR beta chain originates from a study of beta chain features in type 1 diabetes. Every isolated RNA sample was fully reverse transcribed, so sequencing captured expressed TCRB transcripts. Libraries were prepared by immunoSEQ multiplex PCR; TCRdb keeps only in-frame clonotypes and omits some of them. The repertoire holds around 180,000 clones, with around an eighth as singletons. This CDR3 has 14 residues. The J segment lost 4 bases and the V segment lost 5 bases, leaving 6 bases of the junction unmatched. The V gene's germline CDR1 is SGHTA and CDR2 FQGNSA. The TCR sequence derives from a woman aged 18-29 years in good health. J is TRBJ1-2 and V is TRBV7-2; 8 nucleotides line up with TRBD1. What was sequenced was central memory CD4+ T cells from blood. The CDR3 here is CASSPGQGVYGYTF. The CDR3 DNA reads as TGTGCCAGCAGCCCTGGACAGGGTGTCTATGGCTACACCTTC.